The 25 T cell receptor beta chains reported below all come from one sample, sequenced in a study of T cell responses to AZD1222 COVID-19 vaccine (dated by TCRdb to about 2021). Sample time point, as interpreted from the label and publication: baseline before first vaccination. The receptor library was made with the immunoSEQ multiplex PCR assay. TCRdb took over this immuneACCESS table, retaining in-frame rearrangements with V and J assigned. Such tables are incomplete; in checked studies, under half of the missing clones stem from an unresolved V gene, and the remainder is unexplained. The sample has fewer than 110,000 clones on record, over 75% of them singletons. The ten top clones hold approximately 22% of the sample. The sample was peripheral blood, taken on day 0 of AZD1222 vaccination. Every receptor here comes from an adult in good health.

The CDR3 DNA reads TGTGCCTGGAGCACCGGATTGGGCTACACCTTC. As protein: CAWSTGLGYTF. This chain connects TRBV30 to TRBJ1-2; D is ambiguous. Per germline, CDR1 GTSNPN and CDR2 SVGIG (reference sequence). The CDR3 is 11 amino acids. With 3 bases removed from V and 8 bases from J, the gap between germline ends came to 10 bases.

The J gene is TRBJ2-7, the V gene TRBV19; the D gene could be TRBD1 or TRBD2 (5 bases each). CDR3 length equals 15 residues. Germline V gene sequence: CDR1 LNHDA, CDR2 SQIVND (reference sequence). Between the trimmed V and J ends, which lost 1 base and 4 bases, there was a span of 14 bases. The CDR3 nucleotides read TGTGCCAGTAGTATAGTGTGGCAGGGAGCTTACGAGCAGTACTTC. Translated, it gives CASSIVWQGAYEQYF. The whole variable domain, filled in from reference TRBV19 and TRBJ2-7, reads DGGITQSPKYLFRKEGQNVTLSCEQNLNHDAMYWYRQDPGQGLRLIYYSQIVNDFQKGDIAEGYSVSREKKESFPLTVTSAQKNPTAFYLCASSIVWQGAYEQYFGPGTRLTVT.

This clone occurred once. Here the CDR3 reads CACYRGRRGYTF. The DNA of the CDR3 is TGTGCCTGTTACAGGGGGCGGAGGGGCTACACCTTC. V usage is TRBV30 and J usage is TRBJ1-2; 9 nucleotides agree with TRBD1. J was trimmed by 8 bases and V by 6 bases; bases with no gene match: 7. The CDR3 loop spans 12 amino acids. The germline CDR1 and CDR2 sequences are GTSNPN and SVGIG (reference sequence).

This clone was found a few times. CDR3 sequence (DNA): TGTGCCAGCAGCTTGGGATGGGACTCCTATAATTCACCCCTCCACTTT. It translates to CASSLGWDSYNSPLHF. The chain has TRBV5-4 and TRBJ1-6; D unresolved. The germline V gene encodes CDR1 SGHNT and CDR2 YYREEE (reference sequence). The ends were cut back, 0 bases at V and 0 bases at J, with 7 bases in the middle. The CDR3 covers 16 residues.

This sequence joins TRBV7-2 and TRBJ1-4; TRBD1 might be the D (6 bases). The germline CDR1 and CDR2 sequences are SGHTA and FQGNSA. V was cut by 5 bases and J by 8 bases, with 21 bases left in between. The CDR3 spans 16 residues. DNA of the CDR3: TGTGCCAGCAGCCGCAACGGGCGGGGACAAGTAGAAAAACTGTTTTTT. Protein sequence: CASSRNGRGQVEKLFF.

The chain couples TRBV5-4 to TRBJ2-7; D remains ambiguous. Looked up from germline, CDR1 is SGHNT and CDR2 is YYREEE (reference sequence). The CDR3 is 14 residues long. V lost 3 bases, J lost 3 bases, and 13 bases lay in between. CDR3 nucleotide sequence: TGTGCCAGCAGCTCGCCCAAGCAAAACTACGAGCAGTACTTC. Translating gives CASSSPKQNYEQYF.

This clone turned up a few times. This rearrangement joins TRBV3-1 (or the pseudogene TRBV3-2) to TRBJ2-7; no clear D. V was cut by 4 bases and J by 3 bases, with 13 bases left in between. Germline lookup yields CDR1 LGHDT and CDR2 YNNKEL (reference sequence). The CDR3 runs to 14 residues. The CDR3: CASSRAQPGYEQYF. The CDR3 coding sequence is TGTGCCAGCAGCCGAGCTCAGCCTGGCTACGAGCAGTACTTC.

The chain joins TRBV9 to TRBJ1-5; no clear D gene. This CDR3 region has 15 residues. Trimming removed 5 bases from V and 0 bases from J, with 12 bases in between. Per the germline V gene, CDR1 is SGDLS and CDR2 is YYNGEE. The CDR3, as DNA: TGTGCCAGCAGATGGGGTACCGTTAGCAATCAGCCCCAGCATTTT. This codes for CASRWGTVSNQPQHF.

This chain uses TRBV19 with TRBJ1-5; perhaps TRBD1 as D (5 bases). The CDR3 loop spans 17 amino acids. V was pared by 2 bases and J by 3 bases, with 17 bases between. The germline gives CDR1 LNHDA, CDR2 SQIVND (reference sequence). For the CDR3, the DNA is TGTGCCAGTAGTATACAGGGTAGTTGGGGTAACAATCAGCCCCAGCATTTT. This encodes CASSIQGSWGNNQPQHF.

The chain combines TRBV18 with TRBJ1-2; unclear D gene. CDR1 KGHSH and CDR2 LQKENI come from the germline V gene. Between the trimmed V and J ends, which lost 4 bases and 4 bases, there was a span of 10 bases. CDR3 length: 13 amino acids. The CDR3 DNA sequence: TGTGCCAGCTCACGAGACATAACCTATGGCTACACCTTC. This translates into CASSRDITYGYTF. Full variable domain (outside the CDR3, taken from reference TRBV18 and TRBJ1-2): NAGVMQNPRHLVRRRGQEARLRCSPMKGHSHVYWYRQLPEEGLKFMVYLQKENIIDESGMPKERFSAEFPKEGPSILRIQQVVRGDSAAYFCASSRDITYGYTFGSGTRLTVV.

The chain combines TRBV19 with TRBJ1-6; TRBD1 is a possible D gene (5 bases). Germline V CDR1 and CDR2: LNHDA, SQIVND (reference sequence). The length of the CDR3 is 15 residues. V dropped 10 bases and J dropped 5 bases, with 18 bases sitting between them. CDR3 nucleotide sequence: TGTGCCACCCAGTGGGGGTTCGATGATAATTCACCCCTCCACTTT. This encodes CATQWGFDDNSPLHF.

The chain employs TRBV24-1 and TRBJ2-1; perhaps TRBD1 as D (6 bases). Germline lookup yields CDR1 KGHDR and CDR2 SFDVKD. The CDR3 covers 16 residues. The ends were cut back, 3 bases at V and 8 bases at J, with 19 bases in the middle. CDR3 loop: CATSDISGTPFHEQFF. Here the CDR3 DNA reads TGTGCCACCAGTGATATCTCCGGGACACCTTTTCATGAGCAGTTCTTC.

The gene calls are TRBV21-1 and TRBJ1-5. TRBV21-1 has pseudogene status. This CDR3 contains 15 residues. The CDR3 loop reads CASSRGSGGNQPQHF. The CDR3, as DNA: TGTGCCAGCAGTCGGGGTTCGGGGGGCAATCAGCCCCAGCATTTT.

The chain joins TRBV3-1 (or the pseudogene TRBV3-2) to TRBJ2-3, with 14 bases aligning to TRBD2. J lost 2 bases, V lost 4 bases, and 5 bases had no gene match. CDR3 length: 17 amino acids. Germline CDR1 LGHDT, CDR2 YNNKEL (reference sequence). CDR3 in amino acids: CASSPRTSGRLTDTQYF. For the CDR3, the DNA is TGTGCCAGCAGCCCCCGGACTAGCGGGAGGCTCACAGATACGCAGTATTTT.

The CDR3 region has the DNA TGCGCCAGCAGCCCGACGACAGGGAACACTGAAGCTTTCTTT. Amino acid sequence: CASSPTTGNTEAFF. This chain connects TRBV5-1 to TRBJ1-1; TRBD1 might be the D (6 bases). V dropped 4 bases and J dropped 1 base, with 11 bases sitting between them. Germline assignment: CDR1 SGHRS and CDR2 YFSETQ. The CDR3 has 14 amino acids.

The chain employs TRBV27 and TRBJ2-7; D uncertain. CDR1 is MNHEY and CDR2 is SMNVEV in the germline V gene (reference sequence). The CDR3 totals 14 residues. Deletions cut 3 bases from V and 4 bases from J, with 13 bases between. CDR3 in amino acids: CASSFKRNLYEQYF. The DNA of the CDR3 is TGTGCCAGCAGTTTCAAACGCAATTTATACGAGCAGTACTTC.

This rearrangement joins TRBV7-6 to TRBJ2-1; 7 nucleotides line up with TRBD2. Unmatched junction bases numbered 7, after V lost 5 bases and J lost 9 bases. Per the germline V gene, CDR1 is SGHVS and CDR2 is FNYEAQ. The CDR3 is 13 amino acids. CDR3 bases: TGTGCCAGCAGCCGGACGTGGGGGGGTGAGCAGTTCTTC. Translated, it gives CASSRTWGGEQFF.

The chain employs TRBV12-3 or TRBV12-4 and TRBJ1-4; 7 bases match TRBD1. With V trimmed by 8 bases and J by 8 bases, 8 bases remained unmatched. The CDR3 extends over 13 amino acids. The CDR3 region is CASRKGAEEKLFF. For the CDR3, the DNA is TGTGCCAGCCGTAAGGGGGCGGAGGAAAAACTGTTTTTT.

The V call is TRBV28, the J call TRBJ2-4, with TRBD1 matching 11 bases. This CDR3 has 18 amino acids. V trimming: 5 bases; J trimming: 0 bases; junction bases outside the gene matches: 9. Germline CDR1 and CDR2: MDHEN and SYDVKM. The CDR3 reads CASSTGTGGGEAKNIQYF. CDR3 bases: TGTGCCAGCAGTACCGGGACAGGGGGTGGGGAAGCCAAAAACATTCAGTACTTC.

This clone was seen many times. The CDR3 DNA is TGTGCCAGCAGCGCCGAAGACAGGGTGGATCAGCCCCAGCATTTT. Its protein product is CASSAEDRVDQPQHF. The chain links TRBV9 to TRBJ1-5; 7 positions match TRBD1. The V and J ends lost 3 bases and 5 bases, in that order; junction bases with no gene match: 8. The V gene's germline CDR1 is SGDLS and CDR2 YYNGEE. The CDR3 has 15 residues.

This sequence joins TRBV10-2 and TRBJ2-1; 14 bases are a match to TRBD2. Germline V gives CDR1 WSHSY, CDR2 SAAADI. V shed 8 bases, J shed 6 bases, and the junction held 0 bases outside the gene matches. This CDR3 contains 13 residues. The CDR3: CASGLAGGNEQFF. CDR3 in DNA: TGCGCCAGCGGACTAGCGGGAGGCAATGAGCAGTTCTTC.

This clone was found a few times. V is TRBV10-3 and J is TRBJ1-5; TRBD1 matches 7 bases. Trimming took 2 bases from V and 3 from J; bases not matched to a gene: 4. The germline gives CDR1 ENHRY, CDR2 SYGVKD. CDR3 size: 15 residues. CDR3 DNA sequence: TGTGCCATCAGTGAGGGCGGACAGGTCAATCAGCCCCAGCATTTT. It encodes CAISEGGQVNQPQHF.

The chain links TRBV6-5 to TRBJ2-7; unclear D gene. The CDR3 is 13 amino acids. V was shortened by 8 bases and J by 2 bases, with 13 bases between the two germline ends. From germline, CDR1 is MNHEY and CDR2 SVGAGI. Written as DNA, the CDR3 is TGTGCCAGCCTTGACCACATGACCTACGAGCAGTACTTC. Protein sequence: CASLDHMTYEQYF.

This chain links TRBV19 with TRBJ1-5; D is possibly TRBD1 (5 bases). Looked up from germline, CDR1 is LNHDA and CDR2 is SQIVND (reference sequence). V lost 7 bases, J lost 3 bases, and 13 bases lay in between. The CDR3 has 14 residues. CDR3 sequence: CASIPGTSNQPQHF. The CDR3, as DNA: TGTGCCAGTATACCCGGGACCTCCAATCAGCCCCAGCATTTT.

This chain uses TRBV14 with TRBJ1-2; the match to TRBD1 covers 7 bases. Germline-derived CDR1 and CDR2 are SGHDN and FVKESK. This CDR3 is built from 15 residues. Trimming at V came to 5 bases and at J to 2 bases, leaving 8 bases not matched to a gene. CDR3: CASSWRTGANYGYTF. The CDR3 DNA reads as TGTGCCAGCAGCTGGCGGACAGGTGCAAACTATGGCTACACCTTC.